This TCR beta chain was captured in a study of identical twins. One entry per CDR3 protein results from TCRdb running MiXCR on the 5' RACE reads. The profile shows some 1,700,000 distinct CDR3 sequences, about 31% of them singletons. Per germline, CDR1 MNHNS and CDR2 SASEGT. V gave up 7 bases and J gave up 5 bases, with 15 bases separating them. The CDR3 is 15 residues long. This clonotype was detected once. Sequencing used cord blood. The TCR sequence derives from a newborn girl in good health. The rearrangement links TRBV6-1 to TRBJ1-6, with D possibly matching TRBD1 (5 bases). CDR3 region: CASIPRGRHNSPLHF. In nucleotides, the CDR3 is TGTGCCAGCATCCCCCGGGGCAGGCATAATTCACCCCTCCACTTT.